This T cell receptor (beta chain) was sequenced in a study of T cell responses to AZD1222 COVID-19 vaccine. Produced via immunoSEQ multiplex PCR; TCRdb's table is partial and in-frame only. In the table there are around 150,000 clones, about nine tenths of which are singletons. V was cut by 4 bases and J by 3 bases, with 15 bases left in between. This CDR3 comprises 15 residues. Per the germline V gene, CDR1 is MNHEY and CDR2 is SMNVEV (reference sequence). This receptor was taken from an adult who received the AZD1222 COVID-19 vaccine. The input for sequencing was peripheral blood, taken 28 days after the second AZD1222 dose. This sequence joins TRBV27 and TRBJ1-2; TRBD1 is a possible D gene (6 bases). The CDR3 DNA reads as TGTGCCAGCAGTTCGGGGGAAGGGGGGTACTATGGCTACACCTTC. It specifies CASSSGEGGYYGYTF.